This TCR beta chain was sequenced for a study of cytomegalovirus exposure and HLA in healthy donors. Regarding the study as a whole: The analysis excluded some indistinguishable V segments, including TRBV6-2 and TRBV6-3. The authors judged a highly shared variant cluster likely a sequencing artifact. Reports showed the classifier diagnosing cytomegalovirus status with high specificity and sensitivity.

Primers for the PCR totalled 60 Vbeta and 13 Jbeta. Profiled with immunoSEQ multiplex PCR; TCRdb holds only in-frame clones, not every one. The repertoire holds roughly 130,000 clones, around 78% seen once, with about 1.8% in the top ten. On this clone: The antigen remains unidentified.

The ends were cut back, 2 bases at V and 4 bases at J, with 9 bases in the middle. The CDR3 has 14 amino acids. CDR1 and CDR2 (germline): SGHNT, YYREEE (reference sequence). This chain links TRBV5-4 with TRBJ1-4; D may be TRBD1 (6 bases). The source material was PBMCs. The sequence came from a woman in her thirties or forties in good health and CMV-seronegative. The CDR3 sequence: CASSLQGVNEKLFF. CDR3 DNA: TGTGCCAGCAGCTTACAGGGAGTTAATGAAAAACTGTTTTTT.